This TCR beta chain was captured by sequencing in a study of PD-1 blockade in classical Hodgkin lymphoma. TCRdb's copy holds only in-frame clones and misses some; the assay was immunoSEQ multiplex PCR. The sample has 13,000 or so clones, approximately 83% seen once. Time point described: cycle 4 day 1 (C4D1), after 5 to 7 weeks of nivolumab. All patients relapsed after autologous stem cell transplantation, and brentuximab vedotin exposure varied. The authors purified CD4+ T cells from thawed PBMCs by magnetic negative selection. With 5 bases clipped from V and 11 bases from J, the junction kept 5 bases outside the gene matches. This CDR3 is 13 amino acids long. Germline CDR1 and CDR2: SGHTA and FQGNSA. Study results and caveats: Significantly greater TCR diversity emerged by C4D1 in CD4+ cells but not CD8+ cells.

About this clone: Its antigen is unknown.

The genes are TRBV7-2 and TRBJ1-6; 8 bases agree with TRBD1. The TCR originated in a human donor with classical Hodgkin lymphoma. The sequencing used CD4+ T cells from blood, collected before the fourth cycle of nivolumab. In DNA, the CDR3 is TGTGCCAGCAGCCCCCAGGACAGGGCACCCCTCCACTTT. It yields the protein CASSPQDRAPLHF. The full variable domain, with the rest looked up from reference TRBV7-2 and TRBJ1-6, is GAGVSQSPSNKVTEKGKDVELRCDPISGHTALYWYRQSLGQGLEFLIYFQGNSAPDKSGLPSDRFSAERTGGSVSTLTIQRTQQEDSAVYLCASSPQDRAPLHFGNGTRLTVT.